One sample yielded the 15 T cell receptor beta chains listed below, sequenced in a study of CD8 T cells in Susac syndrome. A quantity of about 0.45 to 1 ug RNA underwent reverse transcription using random hexamers. TCRdb itself ran the immunoSEQ multiplex PCR reads through MiXCR, one entry per CDR3 protein. The sample carries 78,000 or so distinct CDR3 sequences, approximately 94% recorded once. The specimen sequenced was CD8+ T cells from PBMCs. Receptors were obtained from a human donor with multiple sclerosis.

The rearrangement joins TRBV3-1 to TRBJ1-2; a weak D match, TRBD1 (6 bases). The CDR3 has 14 residues. Trimming left V 7 bases short and J 4 bases short, with 16 bases between. Germline CDR1 is LGHDT and CDR2 is YNNKEL (reference sequence). The CDR3 bases are TGTGCCAGCAAGGCGGGGGCGCCAAGCTATGGCTACACCTTC. This codes for CASKAGAPSYGYTF.

This chain connects TRBV28 to TRBJ2-7; no definite D call. The germline V and J ends were trimmed by 3 bases and 2 bases, with 8 bases remaining between them. The CDR3 covers 13 residues. Germline V gene lookup returns CDR1 MDHEN and CDR2 SYDVKM. CDR3 DNA sequence: TGTGCCAGCAGTTTCACCCTAACCTACGAGCAGTACTTC. Translated, it gives CASSFTLTYEQYF.

The V call is TRBV24-1, the J call TRBJ2-5; D is possibly TRBD1 (6 bases). V was clipped by 9 bases and J by 0 bases, with 10 bases between them. The CDR3 contains 13 residues. The germline gives CDR1 KGHDR, CDR2 SFDVKD. This CDR3 is CATPGQHQETQYF. For the CDR3, the DNA is TGTGCCACCCCGGGACAACACCAAGAGACCCAGTACTTC.

The V and J genes are TRBV12-3 or TRBV12-4 and TRBJ1-1, with D unclear. The V and J ends lost 3 bases and 7 bases respectively, with 6 bases between them. CDR3 size: 11 residues. This CDR3 is CASSFGSEAFF. The CDR3 DNA reads TGTGCCAGCAGTTTCGGAAGTGAAGCTTTCTTT.

This chain links TRBV20-1 with TRBJ2-3; 7 positions agree with TRBD1. V shed 5 bases, J shed 1 base, and the junction held 3 bases outside the gene matches. CDR3 length equals 13 residues. The germline gives CDR1 DFQATT, CDR2 SNEGSKA (reference sequence). Here the CDR3 reads CSARQGRTDTQYF. The DNA of the CDR3 is TGCAGTGCTCGACAGGGACGCACAGATACGCAGTATTTT.

The chain employs TRBV13 and TRBJ2-1; 8 nucleotides match TRBD2. Trimming took 8 bases from V and 6 from J; bases not matched to a gene: 9. The CDR3 sequence is 14 residues long. Germline V gene sequence: CDR1 PRHDT, CDR2 FYEKMQ (reference sequence). The CDR3 DNA sequence: TGTGCCAGCGGAAGCGGGAGACGGCTCAATGAGCAGTTCTTC. This codes for CASGSGRRLNEQFF.

The rearrangement joins TRBV28 to TRBJ1-2, with 9 bases matching TRBD1. There are 16 residues in the CDR3. Germline CDR1 and CDR2: MDHEN and SYDVKM. V lost 8 bases, J lost 5 bases, and 15 bases stayed unmatched. CDR3 loop: CASQTAGTGYGYGYTF. CDR3 coding DNA: TGTGCCAGCCAAACTGCCGGGACAGGGTATGGGTATGGCTACACCTTC.

The V call is TRBV27, the J call TRBJ1-4, with D perhaps TRBD1 (5 bases). This CDR3 has 15 amino acids. Trimming cost V 6 bases and J 7 bases, with 18 bases left between them. Germline V gene lookup returns CDR1 MNHEY and CDR2 SMNVEV (reference sequence). As DNA, the CDR3 is TGTGCCAGCAGCTCGATAGGGGATATGGCTGAAAAACTGTTTTTT. Protein: CASSSIGDMAEKLFF. Full variable domain (remainder filled in from reference TRBV27 and TRBJ1-4): EAQVTQNPRYLITVTGKKLTVTCSQNMNHEYMSWYRQDPGLGLRQIYYSMNVEVTDKGDVPEGYKVSRKEKRNFPLILESPSPNQTSLYFCASSSIGDMAEKLFFGSGTQLSVL.

In DNA, the CDR3 is TGTGCCAGCAGTGTGGGCCAGGCAGATACGCAGTATTTT. Its protein is CASSVGQADTQYF. The chain links TRBV25-1 to TRBJ2-3; D uncertain. V was cut by 4 bases and J by 4 bases, with 9 bases left in between. The CDR3 is 13 amino acids. Germline V gene data show CDR1 as MGHDK and CDR2 as SYGVNS.

In the case of this clonotype: At one of its ends the junction is not consistent with the germline gene, which may arise from a read error. The chain employs TRBV18 and TRBJ1-1; no firm D call. The CDR3 extends over 15 amino acids. Germline V gene data show CDR1 as KGHSH and CDR2 as LQKENI. The CDR3 loop reads CASSPLPWVSTEVFF. In DNA, the CDR3 is TGTGCCAGCTCACCCCTCCCATGGGTATCCACTGAAGTTTTCTTT.

This clonotype appeared a few times. The CDR3 region has the DNA TGTGCCAGCACCGACAGGGGCGAAACAGATGAGCAGTTCTTC. As protein: CASTDRGETDEQFF. This rearrangement joins TRBV6-1 to TRBJ2-1; 8 nucleotides match TRBD1. V trimming: 7 bases; J trimming: 8 bases; junction bases outside the gene matches: 10. This CDR3 region has 14 residues. From germline, CDR1 is MNHNS and CDR2 SASEGT.

V usage is TRBV3-1 and J usage is TRBJ2-7; the D gene is possibly TRBD2 (6 bases). The V and J ends lost 3 bases and 5 bases respectively, with 17 bases between them. This CDR3 is built from 15 residues. Per germline, CDR1 LGHDT and CDR2 YNNKEL (reference sequence). The CDR3 reads CASSQGRGRNHEQYF. CDR3 DNA sequence: TGTGCCAGCAGCCAGGGGCGGGGAAGGAACCACGAGCAGTACTTC.

V and J are TRBV7-2 and TRBJ2-5, with unresolved D. Trimming shortened V by 3 bases and J by 3 bases, and 14 bases separated the two germline ends. The CDR3 is 15 amino acids. Germline values: CDR1 SGHTA, CDR2 FQGNSA. CDR3 protein: CASSFYFTVEETQYF. CDR3 DNA: TGTGCCAGCAGCTTCTACTTTACTGTGGAAGAGACCCAGTACTTC.

A single count supports this clonotype. The genes are TRBV7-9 and TRBJ2-7; 10 bases are shared with TRBD2. Germline values: CDR1 SEHNR, CDR2 FQNEAQ (reference sequence). Unmatched junction bases numbered 5, after V lost 5 bases and J lost 4 bases. This CDR3 spans 14 amino acids. DNA of the CDR3: TGTGCCAGCAGCCCGGGACTAGCGCCGTACGAGCAGTACTTC. The encoded protein is CASSPGLAPYEQYF.

The rearrangement links TRBV5-1 to TRBJ2-1; maybe TRBD1 (6 bases). The CDR3 consists of 15 residues. Per the germline V gene, CDR1 is SGHRS and CDR2 is YFSETQ. V lost 4 bases, J lost 5 bases, and 16 bases lay in between. Written as DNA, the CDR3 is TGCGCCAGCAGCCTCGTAGGGGGACCCGACAATGAGCAGTTCTTC. It yields the protein CASSLVGGPDNEQFF.